This T cell receptor (beta chain) is drawn from a study of T cell changes during pregnancy in multiple sclerosis. Repertoires were generated with immunoSEQ multiplex PCR, while TCRdb's copy carries only in-frame clones and drops some. Among approximately 22,000 clones listed, roughly 91% were seen once. CDR3 size: 16 residues. Germline V lookup: CDR1 SEHNR, CDR2 FQNEAQ (reference sequence). Deletions cut 5 bases from V and 2 bases from J, with 17 bases between. The receptor was derived from a female donor in good health, enrolled as a control in a pregnancy study. The chain employs TRBV7-9 and TRBJ2-3, with a possible D match to TRBD2 (6 bases). Material: CD4+ T cells from peripheral blood mononuclear cells, obtained in the first trimester of pregnancy. The CDR3 bases are TGTGCCAGCAGCCCTCGGGGGATTACTTACACAGATACGCAGTATTTT. Translation: CASSPRGITYTDTQYF.